Below, 14 T cell receptor beta chains from the same sample are listed, as sequenced in a study of control samples from healthy donors and cancer patients. The protocol was immunoSEQ multiplex PCR, while the TCRdb copy is restricted to in-frame clones and leaves out a portion. The sample lists roughly 80,000 clones, 70% to 90% occurring once. Sequencing input: PBMCs. These receptors all come from a woman aged 60-75 years with head and neck cancer.

This clone was seen just once. Different DNA sequences within this sample yield the same CDR3. The J gene is TRBJ2-1, the V gene TRBV5-1, with D possibly TRBD1 on 6 matching bases. This CDR3 region has 15 residues. Germline CDR1 is SGHRS and CDR2 is YFSETQ. V shed 0 bases and J shed 2 bases, with 9 bases lying between them. This CDR3 is CASSLAGQTYNEQFF. The CDR3 bases are TGCGCCAGCAGCTTGGCCGGACAGACCTACAATGAGCAGTTCTTC. Based on the CDR3 plus reference TRBV5-1 and TRBJ2-1, the full variable domain is KAGVTQTPRYLIKTRGQQVTLSCSPISGHRSVSWYQQTPGQGLQFLFEYFSETQRNKGNFPGRFSGRQFSNSRSEMNVSTLELGDSALYLCASSLAGQTYNEQFFGPGTRLTVL.

The chain couples TRBV7-6 to TRBJ2-3; 10 positions agree with TRBD2. Per the germline V gene, CDR1 is SGHVS and CDR2 is FNYEAQ. The length of the CDR3 is 15 residues. With V trimmed by 3 bases and J by 2 bases, 2 bases remained unmatched. The CDR3, as DNA: TGTGCCAGCAGCTTCGGACTAGCGGACACAGATACGCAGTATTTT. Encoded protein: CASSFGLADTDTQYF.

In DNA, the CDR3 is TGTGCCAGCAGTTACCTGACTAGCGGGTCCTACGAGCAGTACTTC. It specifies CASSYLTSGSYEQYF. The chain employs TRBV6-2 or TRBV6-3 and TRBJ2-7; TRBD2 matches at 10 bases. There are 15 residues in the CDR3. J gave up 1 base and V 2 bases, and 2 bases lay outside the gene matches. The germline gives CDR1 MNHEY, CDR2 SVGEGT.

This chain uses TRBV27 with TRBJ2-7, with TRBD1 matching over 10 bases. There are 16 residues in the CDR3. V lost 5 bases and J lost 5; bases outside the gene matches: 12. Germline V gives CDR1 MNHEY, CDR2 SMNVEV (reference sequence). CDR3 protein: CASSRRDRGPLHEQYF. The CDR3 region has the DNA TGTGCCAGCAGTCGCCGGGACAGGGGCCCCCTACACGAGCAGTACTTC.

The genes are TRBV6-5 and TRBJ2-3, with D perhaps TRBD2 (6 bases). CDR3 length: 14 amino acids. Germline V CDR1 and CDR2: MNHEY, SVGAGI. The V and J ends lost 2 bases and 6 bases respectively, with 12 bases between them. The CDR3 loop reads CASSYGGGTDTQYF. Written as DNA, the CDR3 is TGTGCCAGCAGTTACGGGGGAGGAACCGATACGCAGTATTTT.

V usage is TRBV30 and J usage is TRBJ1-2, with no clear D. The CDR3 runs 13 residues. Trimming removed 1 base at V and 8 bases at J, with 14 bases between. The V gene's germline CDR1 is GTSNPN and CDR2 SVGIG (reference sequence). CDR3 sequence (DNA): TGTGCCTGGAGTGGCAGTATTCTTGGCGGCTACACCTTC. It specifies CAWSGSILGGYTF.

The J gene is TRBJ1-6, the V gene TRBV28, with D unclear. Trimming cost V 6 bases and J 2 bases, with 8 bases left between them. The CDR3 length is 14 residues. Germline V gene data show CDR1 as MDHEN and CDR2 as SYDVKM. The CDR3 loop reads CASRPPPYNSPLHF. The CDR3 DNA is TGTGCCAGCAGGCCACCACCCTATAATTCACCCCTCCACTTT.

The rearrangement joins TRBV27 to TRBJ2-2, with 8 bases identical to TRBD1. V was pared by 10 bases and J by 4 bases, with 8 bases of the junction left unmatched. The CDR3 runs to 14 residues. CDR1 and CDR2 (germline): MNHEY, SMNVEV (reference sequence). This chain's CDR3 is CATQGQGRTGELFF. The CDR3 nucleotides are TGTGCCACTCAAGGACAGGGTCGCACCGGGGAGCTGTTTTTT.

The V call is TRBV28, the J call TRBJ2-3; 8 nucleotides match TRBD2. CDR3 size: 14 residues. V trimming: 8 bases; J trimming: 4 bases; junction bases outside the gene matches: 8. Germline V gives CDR1 MDHEN, CDR2 SYDVKM. The CDR3 loop reads CASRGGSSADTQYF. CDR3 DNA: TGTGCCAGCCGCGGGGGGTCAAGTGCAGATACGCAGTATTTT.

The chain has TRBV3-1 (or the pseudogene TRBV3-2) and TRBJ2-7, with D hard to call. The CDR3 runs 13 residues. CDR1 LGHDT and CDR2 YNNKEL come from the germline V gene (reference sequence). Deletions cut 2 bases from V and 7 bases from J, with 12 bases between. The CDR3 region has the DNA TGTGCCAGCAGCCAACGAGGAGATGGAGAGCAGTACTTC. It yields the protein CASSQRGDGEQYF.

The chain carries TRBV12-5 and TRBJ1-6; D is perhaps TRBD1 (5 bases). Germline CDR1 LGHNT, CDR2 FRNRAP. The CDR3 spans 14 residues. V was clipped by 1 base and J by 6 bases, with 7 bases between them. The CDR3 coding sequence is TGTGCTAGTGGTTTGGACAGGATTAATTCACCCCTCCACTTT. This codes for CASGLDRINSPLHF.

The CDR3 is CASSHGGLSSDTQYF. The CDR3 bases are TGTGCCAGCAGCCATGGAGGACTAAGTTCGGATACGCAGTATTTT. The chain links TRBV3-1 (or the pseudogene TRBV3-2) to TRBJ2-3; a possible D gene is TRBD2 (6 bases). CDR3 length: 15 residues. Trimming left V 3 bases short and J 6 bases short, with 16 bases between. The germline CDR1 and CDR2 sequences are LGHDT and YNNKEL (reference sequence).

This chain links TRBV2 with TRBJ2-5; 13 bases agree with TRBD2. V was clipped by 1 base and J by 4 bases; unmatched bases: 3. The germline V gene has CDR1 SNHLY and CDR2 FYNNEI. The CDR3 has 16 amino acids. The CDR3 coding sequence is TGTGCCAGCAGTGAAGGACTAGCGGGAGGAGCAGAGACCCAGTACTTC. The encoded protein is CASSEGLAGGAETQYF.

The chain recombines TRBV7-3 with TRBJ2-1, with D perhaps matching TRBD2 (5 bases). The CDR3 totals 14 residues. CDR1 is SGHTA and CDR2 is FQGTGA in the germline V gene. The V and J ends lost 7 bases and 6 bases respectively, with 16 bases between them. This CDR3 reads CASKREIGANEQFF. In DNA, the CDR3 is TGTGCCAGCAAGAGGGAGATAGGCGCCAATGAGCAGTTCTTC.